Following are 4 T cell receptor beta chains from one sample sequenced in a study of CXCR3-negative and CXCR3-positive naive CD8 T cells. The antigens of these receptors remain unknown. cDNA libraries for TRB were generated by 5' RACE incorporating UMI labels. TCRdb processed the 5' RACE reads again and assigns one entry to each CDR3 protein, with no DNA. Its clone listing holds around 60,000 distinct CDR3 sequences. Points from the study as a whole: TRB CDR3 hydrophobicity was greater in CXCR3-positive naive cells than in CXCR3-negative naive cells.

The sample taken for sequencing was naive CXCR3+ CD8+ T cells from blood. Stated subset: CD45RO-CCR7+CD27+CD95- naive CD8+ T cells expressing CXCR3 (TNR3+). Receptor source: a human donor in good health. Some clones in this sample may be carry-over from other donors' samples.

J is TRBJ2-7 and V is TRBV27; with no DNA, the TCRdb D assignment of TRBD2 cannot be verified. The CDR3 runs 14 residues. Looked up from germline, CDR1 is MNHEY and CDR2 is SMNVEV (reference sequence). The CDR3 region is CASSSLQGLGEQYF.

This clonotype counts as medium-sized (0.01 to 0.1%) by frequency. This chain uses TRBV20-1 with TRBJ2-5; TCRdb outputs TRBD1, but without DNA this stays unchecked. CDR1 and CDR2 (germline): DFQATT, SNEGSKA (reference sequence). The CDR3 length is 14 residues. The CDR3 sequence is CSARDPGQMETQYF.

The chain links TRBV9 to TRBJ1-2; as DNA is missing, the TRBD1 call by TCRdb cannot be tested. CDR1 SGDLS and CDR2 YYNGEE come from the germline V gene. This CDR3 is built from 15 residues. The CDR3 sequence is CASSVEQQGSDGYTF.

V and J are TRBV7-3 and TRBJ2-7; TCRdb lists TRBD1, though no DNA is available to test this call. The CDR3 consists of 14 residues. Per germline, CDR1 SGHTA and CDR2 FQGTGA. CDR3 in amino acids: CASSQNPRGDEQYF.